This T cell receptor (beta chain) originates from a study of T cells in Graves' hyperthyroidism and ophthalmopathy. Study-wide findings and caveats: A median around 5.9 months before onset, the model predicted ophthalmopathy. Blood also showed most of the thyroid clonotypes that were expanded above 0.001.

It was RNA transcripts that yielded the amplified TCR beta CDR3 regions. During a first-round RT-PCR of the TCR CDR3, the HTBI primer set was used. TCRdb processed the multiplex PCR reads anew with MiXCR; each CDR3 protein has one entry. The table lists about 400,000 distinct CDR3 sequences, about 13% of them singletons. On this clonotype: Its antigen is unidentified.

V lost 5 bases, J lost 2 bases, and 6 bases stayed unmatched. This CDR3 comprises 14 residues. The germline V gene has CDR1 DFQATT and CDR2 SNEGSKA (reference sequence). It was considered stable Graves' hyperthyroidism when ophthalmopathy did not progress within 18 months. Using 9.5 to 10 ml of fresh peripheral blood, PBMCs were prepared. This clonotype was obtained from a woman aged 18-30 years with Graves' hyperthyroidism. Material: blood. The chain carries TRBV20-1 and TRBJ2-7, with 10 bases that match TRBD2. The CDR3 region has the DNA TGCAGTGCTCCCGGACTAGCGGAGGCCTACGAGCAGTACTTC. It encodes CSAPGLAEAYEQYF.